Listed here is a single TCR beta chain. Its antigen is currently unknown. Only in-frame clones appear in the TCRdb table, and some are missing; sequencing was by immunoSEQ multiplex PCR. Counted here are about 2.4 million clones, approximately 93% occurring once; the ten biggest clones make up 0.36%. This CDR3 comprises 20 residues. Germline CDR1 MGHRA, CDR2 YSYEKL. V was clipped by 2 bases and J by 0 bases; unmatched bases: 14. These data are taken from a study of shared clonotypes between healthy human individuals. Study-wide findings and caveats: Compared with memory subsets, naive subsets generally had larger estimated richness. Since donors were few, the genetic and exposure-history diversity represented was limited. Clonotypes not shared had lower generation probabilities than those common to all four donors. Inspection by rarefaction showed sorted-subset sequencing to be incomplete despite large depth.

The V and J genes are TRBV4-1 and TRBJ1-5; 9 positions match TRBD1. The sequencing sample was made of naive CD4+ T cells from PBMCs. Subset of the sample: CD45RA+ positively selected. The receptor comes from a man between 18 and 35 years old in good health. Some clones in this sample may be carry-over from other donors' samples. In nucleotides, the CDR3 is TGCGCCAGCAGCCAACCACGGGGGACAGGGCACACCATTAGCAATCAGCCCCAGCATTTT. This gives the protein CASSQPRGTGHTISNQPQHF.